This passage covers 16 T cell receptor beta chains from one sample sequenced in a study of shared clonotypes between healthy human individuals. Cells designated naive CD8 were CD45RO-negative and were positively selected for CCR7, with terminally differentiated effector memory CD45RA+ cells excluded. Assay used: immunoSEQ multiplex PCR; TCRdb lists only in-frame clones, some missing. This table holds about 700,000 clones, about 92% found once. The sample consisted of naive CD8+ T cells sorted from blood. The receptors here all came from a man aged 25-45 years in good health.

This chain links TRBV11-2 with TRBJ2-7; 7 bases fit TRBD2. With 5 bases clipped from V and 3 bases from J, the junction kept 10 bases outside the gene matches. Germline CDR1 is SGHAT and CDR2 is FQNNGV. CDR3 size: 15 residues. CDR3 nucleotides: TGTGCCAGCAGCCCCGGCCGGGACTACATCTACGAGCAGTACTTC. Protein product: CASSPGRDYIYEQYF.

The table lists this clone with a few counts. The rearrangement links TRBV27 to TRBJ1-5; D call uncertain. Per germline, CDR1 MNHEY and CDR2 SMNVEV (reference sequence). Trimming shortened V by 5 bases and J by 2 bases, and 7 bases separated the two germline ends. CDR3 length: 13 amino acids. This CDR3 reads CASSGEGNQPQHF. In DNA form, the CDR3 reads TGTGCCAGCAGTGGAGAGGGCAATCAGCCCCAGCATTTT.

The V and J genes are TRBV14 and TRBJ2-5, with TRBD1 matching over 9 bases. The V segment lost 0 bases and the J segment 4 bases; nucleotides outside the gene matches: 6. The CDR3 totals 16 residues. The germline V gene has CDR1 SGHDN and CDR2 FVKESK. Here the CDR3 DNA reads TGTGCCAGCAGCCAAGAAGGGACAGGGAATTCAGAGACCCAGTACTTC. Its protein is CASSQEGTGNSETQYF.

The chain uses TRBV9 and TRBJ1-1; D unclear. The germline V gene encodes CDR1 SGDLS and CDR2 YYNGEE. The CDR3 spans 14 residues. V gave up 3 bases and J gave up 3 bases, with 12 bases separating them. As DNA, the CDR3 is TGTGCCAGCAGCGCCGGTGATACATACACTGAAGCTTTCTTT. Translating it yields CASSAGDTYTEAFF.

This chain uses TRBV5-4 with TRBJ2-3, with 8 positions matching TRBD1. The CDR3 loop spans 17 amino acids. Germline loops: CDR1 SGHNT, CDR2 YYREEE (reference sequence). The V and J ends lost 1 base and 2 bases, in that order; junction bases with no gene match: 9. CDR3: CASSLPGGHTDTDTQYF. CDR3 coding DNA: TGTGCCAGCAGCTTGCCAGGGGGCCACACTGACACAGATACGCAGTATTTT. Full variable domain (rest looked up from reference TRBV5-4 and TRBJ2-3): ETGVTQSPTHLIKTRGQQVTLRCSSQSGHNTVSWYQQALGQGPQFIFQYYREEENGRGNFPPRFSGLQFPNYSSELNVNALELDDSALYLCASSLPGGHTDTDTQYFGPGTRLTVL.

Written as DNA, the CDR3 is TGTGCCAGCAGTTTACCCTCCTTAGGAGCGGGAGAAACCCACGAGCAGTACTTC. It specifies CASSLPSLGAGETHEQYF. The J gene is TRBJ2-7, the V gene TRBV28; 8 nucleotides line up with TRBD2. The CDR3 has 18 residues. Germline V lookup: CDR1 MDHEN, CDR2 SYDVKM. After removal of 2 bases from V and 5 bases from J, the junction contained 17 bases not matched to a gene. The whole variable domain, filled in from reference TRBV28 and TRBJ2-7, reads DVKVTQSSRYLVKRTGEKVFLECVQDMDHENMFWYRQDPGLGLRLIYFSYDVKMKEKGDIPEGYSVSREKKERFSLILESASTNQTSMYLCASSLPSLGAGETHEQYFGPGTRLTVT.

This clone occurred once. CDR3 in amino acids: CASSGPVATNEKLFF. For the CDR3, the DNA is TGTGCCAGCAGTGGACCCGTCGCAACTAATGAAAAACTGTTTTTT. The chain is built from TRBV6-4 and TRBJ1-4; D unresolved. Germline V lookup: CDR1 MRHNA, CDR2 SNTAGT. The CDR3 has 15 residues. With 4 bases removed from V and 0 bases from J, the gap between germline ends came to 9 bases.

The chain employs TRBV7-9 and TRBJ2-1; D possibly corresponds to TRBD2 (5 bases). This CDR3 spans 13 amino acids. CDR1 is SEHNR, CDR2 FQNEAQ, per germline (reference sequence). The germline V and J ends were trimmed by 5 bases and 7 bases, with 12 bases remaining between them. CDR3 bases: TGTGCCAGCAGCGGGAGACTGGAGAATGAGCAGTTCTTC. Protein sequence: CASSGRLENEQFF.

The chain combines TRBV7-9 with TRBJ2-1; 7 bases fit TRBD2. This CDR3 comprises 16 residues. J was trimmed by 3 bases and V by 5 bases; bases with no gene match: 10. Per the germline V gene, CDR1 is SEHNR and CDR2 is FQNEAQ (reference sequence). CDR3 sequence (DNA): TGTGCCAGCAGCCCGCGAGGCGGGAGATACTACAATGAGCAGTTCTTC. Translation gives CASSPRGGRYYNEQFF.

The chain employs TRBV5-4 and TRBJ2-1; D may be TRBD2 (6 bases). Germline V CDR1 and CDR2: SGHNT, YYREEE (reference sequence). V was shortened by 3 bases and J by 9 bases, with 7 bases between the two germline ends. The CDR3 has 11 residues. CDR3 in amino acids: CASSWRGEQFF. CDR3 DNA: TGTGCCAGCAGCTGGAGGGGTGAGCAGTTCTTC.

The chain has TRBV29-1 and TRBJ2-7, with TRBD2 matching 7 bases. V lost 3 bases, J lost 7 bases, and 6 bases stayed unmatched. Germline-derived CDR1 and CDR2 are SQVTM and ANQGSEA. This CDR3 has 12 residues. DNA for the CDR3: TGCAGCGTTGATGGACTAGTGGGTGAGCAGTACTTC. Amino acid sequence: CSVDGLVGEQYF.

V gene TRBV25-1 combines with J gene TRBJ1-2, with a weak D call TRBD1 (5 bases). V lost 9 bases, J lost 4 bases, and 9 bases lay in between. Germline loops: CDR1 MGHDK, CDR2 SYGVNS. This CDR3 has 11 residues. The CDR3 loop reads CASQGGYGYTF. The CDR3 region has the DNA TGTGCCAGTCAGGGAGGCTATGGCTACACCTTC.

The chain employs TRBV7-9 and TRBJ2-7; no firm D call. The CDR3 runs to 12 residues. V gave up 8 bases and J gave up 7 bases, with 15 bases separating them. Germline CDR1 SEHNR, CDR2 FQNEAQ (reference sequence). The CDR3 region has the DNA TGTGCCAGCCGGGTGGGGTTCGGTGAGCAGTACTTC. Translating it yields CASRVGFGEQYF.

The chain uses TRBV9 and TRBJ1-2; 12 bases are a match to TRBD1. The J segment lost 6 bases and the V segment lost 0 bases, leaving 6 bases of the junction unmatched. Germline CDR1 reads SGDLS; CDR2 reads YYNGEE. The CDR3 loop spans 16 amino acids. Here the CDR3 DNA reads TGTGCCAGCAGCGTAGGGATGGGACAGGGGGCTGATGGCTACACCTTC. Translated, it gives CASSVGMGQGADGYTF.

This clone was picked up one time. This rearrangement joins TRBV10-1 to TRBJ1-1, with a possible D match to TRBD1 (6 bases). Per germline, CDR1 WNHNN and CDR2 SYGVQD (reference sequence). Between the trimmed V and J ends, which lost 1 base and 1 base, there was a span of 10 bases. The CDR3 spans 15 residues. CDR3 loop: CASSEYVGANTEAFF. In nucleotides, the CDR3 is TGCGCCAGCAGTGAGTATGTGGGGGCGAACACTGAAGCTTTCTTT.

In this sample, this clone turned up once. The rearrangement joins TRBV27 to TRBJ2-1; 7 bases agree with TRBD2. This CDR3 has 16 residues. V lost 0 bases and J lost 4; bases outside the gene matches: 6. Per germline, CDR1 MNHEY and CDR2 SMNVEV (reference sequence). CDR3 loop: CASSLSLAAQYNEQFF. The CDR3, as DNA: TGTGCCAGCAGTTTATCCCTAGCGGCCCAGTACAATGAGCAGTTCTTC.